This TCR beta chain was identified in a study of blood T cell repertoires in COVID-19. Study overall: Cohort 3 recovery required two negative PCRs, clearance, or symptom resolution.

J was trimmed by 6 bases and V by 1 base; bases with no gene match: 5. This CDR3 is built from 14 residues. CDR1 and CDR2 (germline): LNHDA, SQIVND (reference sequence). Profiling relied on immunoSEQ multiplex PCR, and the TCRdb table lists in-frame clones only, not all of them. The sample yields approximately 210,000 clones, around 87% seen once. This sequence joins TRBV19 and TRBJ2-7, with 8 nucleotides matching TRBD1. The sample comprised PBMCs or T cells enriched from blood (not recorded which). This sequence was found in a man aged 25 to 45 in a cohort exposed to, infected with or recovered from COVID-19 (not recorded which). The CDR3 loop is CASSIAAGGGEQYF. In DNA form, the CDR3 reads TGTGCCAGTAGTATAGCGGCAGGGGGCGGCGAGCAGTACTTC.